Listed below are T cell receptor beta chains from one sample, sequenced in a study of blood T cell repertoires in COVID-19. This table comes from immunoSEQ multiplex PCR, and its TCRdb copy is limited to in-frame clones, with some not included. This sample has approximately 230,000 clones, with about 90% found just once. Sequenced input: PBMCs or T cells enriched from blood (not recorded which). All receptors come from a woman under 30 who had recovered from COVID-19. CDR3s include the opening cysteine and the closing phenylalanine or tryptophan. D genes are given only for firm matches. Not every row has a clone size; where given, it reads once, few, many or a size class.

d_call | j_call | v_call | clone_size | cdr3_aa | cdr3_nt
NA | TRBJ2-7 | TRBV13 | NA | CASSLFQGGDEQYF | TGTGCCAGCAGCTTATTTCAGGGTGGCGACGAGCAGTACTTC
TRBD1 | TRBJ1-1 | TRBV11-2 | NA | CASSFRGRTEAFF | TGTGCCAGCAGCTTTAGGGGGCGAACTGAAGCTTTCTTT
NA | TRBJ2-7 | TRBV21-1 | NA | CASSKSGGEQYF | TGTGCCAGCAGCAAATCCGGAGGGGAGCAGTACTTC
NA | TRBJ1-1 | TRBV5-1 | NA | CASSLPQGSPTEAFF | TGCGCCAGCAGCTTGCCCCAGGGGTCCCCGACTGAAGCTTTCTTT
NA | TRBJ2-5 | TRBV5-6 | NA | CASSLLGGGTQYF | TGTGCCAGCAGCTTGCTTGGTGGCGGGACCCAGTACTTC
NA | TRBJ1-1 | TRBV7-9 | NA | CASSGHGVMGTEAFF | TGTGCCAGCAGCGGCCACGGGGTCATGGGGACTGAAGCTTTCTTT
NA | TRBJ1-1 | TRBV14 | NA | CASSSTGGQNTEAFF | TGTGCCAGCAGCTCTACGGGGGGGCAGAACACTGAAGCTTTCTTT
NA | TRBJ1-2 | TRBV21-1 | NA | CASSKETGRGSYTF | TGTGCCAGCAGCAAGGAGACAGGGAGAGGAAGCTACACCTTC
TRBD2 | TRBJ2-7 | TRBV7-2 | NA | CAIRRLAGSTYEQYF | TGTGCCATTCGGCGGCTAGCGGGGTCCACCTACGAGCAGTACTTC
NA | TRBJ1-5 | TRBV7-9 | NA | CASSLGRQPQHF | TGTGCCAGCAGCTTAGGGAGACAGCCCCAGCATTTT
TRBD1 | TRBJ2-7 | TRBV6-1 | once | CASSARWTGMAYEQYF | TGTGCCAGCAGTGCACGATGGACAGGCATGGCCTACGAGCAGTACTTC
NA | TRBJ2-5 | TRBV7-2 | NA | CASSMGHQETQYF | TGTGCCAGCAGCATGGGACATCAAGAGACCCAGTACTTC
NA | TRBJ2-1 | TRBV29-1 | NA | CSVEDSERRSYNEQFF | TGCAGCGTTGAAGATTCTGAGCGACGCTCCTACAATGAGCAGTTCTTC
TRBD1 | TRBJ1-2 | TRBV24-1 | NA | CATSDPSTGVGGYTF | TGTGCCACCAGTGATCCCTCGACAGGGGTGGGTGGCTACACCTTC
NA | TRBJ1-1 | TRBV7-9 | once | CASSSTGIFAEAFF | TGTGCCAGCAGCAGCACAGGAATCTTTGCTGAAGCTTTCTTT
TRBD1 | TRBJ2-7 | TRBV4-1 | NA | CASSHIGRTGKYYEQYF | TGCGCCAGCAGCCATATAGGGAGGACAGGGAAATACTACGAGCAGTACTTC
TRBD1 | TRBJ2-2 | TRBV7-9 | NA | CASSLQGAGELFF | TGTGCCAGCAGCCTACAGGGGGCCGGGGAGCTGTTTTTT
NA | TRBJ2-1 | TRBV28 | NA | CASSLRYNEQFF | TGTGCCAGCAGTTTACGGTACAATGAGCAGTTCTTC
NA | TRBJ1-6 | TRBV21-1 | once | CATLDRAASPLHF | TGTGCCACCCTGGACAGGGCGGCATCACCCCTCCACTTT
NA | TRBJ2-5 | TRBV9 | few | CASSVGGTWRETQYF | TGTGCCAGCAGCGTGGGGGGAACGTGGAGAGAGACCCAGTACTTC
NA | TRBJ2-3 | TRBV19 | NA | CASSIAFGGFTDTQYF | TGTGCCAGTAGTATCGCCTTCGGGGGATTCACAGATACGCAGTATTTT
TRBD1 | TRBJ1-5 | TRBV5-8 | NA | CASSPYRGGQPQHF | TGTGCCAGCAGCCCCTACAGGGGTGGGCAGCCCCAGCATTTT
NA | TRBJ1-3 | TRBV10-3 | NA | CAISDSVSGNTIYF | TGTGCCATCAGTGACAGCGTCTCTGGAAACACCATATATTTT
TRBD2 | TRBJ2-3 | TRBV24-1 | NA | CATSDLPAGLGNTQYF | TGTGCCACCAGTGATTTACCAGCGGGGCTGGGGAATACGCAGTATTTT
NA | TRBJ2-1 | TRBV27 | NA | CASRRGDWGLDDEQFF | TGTGCCAGCAGGAGAGGGGATTGGGGGCTAGACGATGAGCAGTTCTTC
TRBD1 | TRBJ1-2 | TRBV7-9 | NA | CASSLKERTGLLYGYTF | TGTGCCAGCAGCTTAAAGGAAAGGACAGGGCTTCTCTATGGCTACACCTTC
NA | TRBJ1-1 | TRBV28 | NA | CASSPRGMNTEAFF | TGTGCCAGCAGTCCCCGGGGTATGAACACTGAAGCTTTCTTT
NA | TRBJ1-4 | TRBV19 | once | CASSIQAGKLFF | TGTGCCAGTAGTATACAGGCCGGAAAACTGTTTTTT
NA | TRBJ2-2 | TRBV28 | NA | CASSSLGGTGELFF | TGTGCCAGCAGTTCCCTAGGGGGCACCGGGGAGCTGTTTTTT
NA | TRBJ1-6 | TRBV9 | NA | CASSVALGGSPLHF | TGTGCCAGCAGCGTAGCGCTTGGAGGATCACCCCTCCACTTT
NA | TRBJ2-3 | TRBV4-3 | NA | CASSQDRGPTDTQYF | TGCGCCAGCAGCCAAGACAGGGGTCCCACAGATACGCAGTATTTT
TRBD2 | TRBJ2-7 | TRBV4-1 | NA | CASSPLGTSGIYEQYF | TGCGCCAGCAGCCCCCTCGGGACTAGCGGGATTTACGAGCAGTACTTC
NA | TRBJ1-1 | TRBV5-8 | NA | CASSLAWGAEAFF | TGTGCCAGCAGCTTGGCCTGGGGGGCTGAAGCTTTCTTT
NA | TRBJ1-2 | TRBV7-8 | NA | CASSLMAGGYGYTF | TGTGCCAGCAGCTTAATGGCGGGTGGCTATGGCTACACCTTC
TRBD1 | TRBJ1-2 | TRBV11-2 | few | CASSSLHRDSYGYTF | TGTGCCAGCAGCTCGTTACACCGGGACAGCTATGGCTACACCTTC
TRBD2 | TRBJ2-2 | TRBV9 | NA | CASSVGPSGGPSTGELFF | TGTGCCAGCAGCGTGGGGCCTAGCGGGGGGCCCTCCACCGGGGAGCTGTTTTTT
NA | TRBJ1-1 | TRBV10-3 | NA | CAISESAVNTEAFF | TGTGCCATCAGTGAGTCGGCGGTGAACACTGAAGCTTTCTTT
NA | TRBJ1-5 | TRBV4-1 | NA | CASSYQYNSNQPQHF | TGCGCCAGCAGCTACCAGTATAATAGCAATCAGCCCCAGCATTTT
TRBD2 | TRBJ2-3 | TRBV7-9 | NA | CASSYRGGTDTQYF | TGTGCCAGCAGCTACCGGGGGGGCACAGATACGCAGTATTTT
TRBD1 | TRBJ2-7 | TRBV18 | NA | CASSQALTGDYEQYF | TGTGCCAGCTCACAGGCCTTGACAGGGGACTACGAGCAGTACTTC
TRBD1 | TRBJ2-5 | TRBV7-2 | NA | CASSLLGTGQETQYF | TGTGCCAGCAGCTTACTAGGGACAGGGCAAGAGACCCAGTACTTC
NA | TRBJ1-6 | TRBV28 | NA | CASRPGGGPSPLHF | TGTGCCAGCAGACCCGGGGGGGGCCCGTCACCCCTCCACTTT
TRBD2 | TRBJ2-1 | TRBV10-2 | NA | CASRGLAGVRQFF | TGCGCCAGCAGAGGACTAGCGGGAGTGCGGCAGTTCTTC
NA | TRBJ2-5 | TRBV24-1 | NA | CATSDIDEGETQYF | TGTGCCACCAGTGATATAGACGAGGGTGAGACCCAGTACTTC
NA | TRBJ2-7 | TRBV7-2 | once | CASSLFWRGRQDEQYF | TGTGCCAGCAGCTTATTTTGGCGGGGCCGGCAGGACGAGCAGTACTTC